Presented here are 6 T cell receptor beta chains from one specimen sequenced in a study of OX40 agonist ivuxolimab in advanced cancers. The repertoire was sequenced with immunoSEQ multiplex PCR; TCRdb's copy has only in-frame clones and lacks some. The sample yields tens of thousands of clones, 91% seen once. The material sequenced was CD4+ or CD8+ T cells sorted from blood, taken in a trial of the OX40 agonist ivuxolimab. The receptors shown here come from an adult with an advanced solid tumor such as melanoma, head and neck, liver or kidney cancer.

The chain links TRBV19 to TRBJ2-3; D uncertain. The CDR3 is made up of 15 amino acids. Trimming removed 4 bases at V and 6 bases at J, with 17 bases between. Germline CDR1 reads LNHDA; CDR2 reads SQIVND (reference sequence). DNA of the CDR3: TGTGCCAGTAGTACCCTCCTCCCGCCGTGGGATACGCAGTATTTT. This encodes CASSTLLPPWDTQYF.

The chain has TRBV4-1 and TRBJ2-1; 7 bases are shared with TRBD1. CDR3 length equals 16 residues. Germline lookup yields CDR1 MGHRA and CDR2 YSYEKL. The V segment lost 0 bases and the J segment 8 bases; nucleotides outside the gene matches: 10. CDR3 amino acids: CASSQDPPQGFYEQFF. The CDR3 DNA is TGCGCCAGCAGCCAAGACCCCCCACAGGGGTTCTATGAGCAGTTCTTC.

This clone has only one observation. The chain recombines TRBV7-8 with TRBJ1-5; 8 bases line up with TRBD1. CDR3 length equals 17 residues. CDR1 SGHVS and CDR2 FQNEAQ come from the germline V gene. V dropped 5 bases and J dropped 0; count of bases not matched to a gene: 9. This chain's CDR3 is CASSPHRDRYSNQPQHF. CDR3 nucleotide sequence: TGTGCCAGCAGCCCCCACCGGGACAGGTATAGCAATCAGCCCCAGCATTTT.

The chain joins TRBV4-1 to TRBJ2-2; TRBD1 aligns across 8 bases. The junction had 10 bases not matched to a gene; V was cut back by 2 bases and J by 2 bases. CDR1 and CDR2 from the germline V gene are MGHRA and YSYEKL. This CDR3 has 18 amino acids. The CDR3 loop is CASSQNGDRGSNTGELFF. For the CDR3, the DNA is TGCGCCAGCAGCCAAAATGGAGACAGGGGCTCCAACACCGGGGAGCTGTTTTTT.

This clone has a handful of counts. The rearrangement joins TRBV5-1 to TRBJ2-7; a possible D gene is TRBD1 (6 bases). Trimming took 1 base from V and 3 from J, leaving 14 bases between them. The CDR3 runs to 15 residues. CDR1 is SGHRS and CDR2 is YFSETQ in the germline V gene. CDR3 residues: CASSLLTGTIYEQYF. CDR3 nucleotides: TGCGCCAGCAGCTTGTTAACAGGGACGATCTACGAGCAGTACTTC.

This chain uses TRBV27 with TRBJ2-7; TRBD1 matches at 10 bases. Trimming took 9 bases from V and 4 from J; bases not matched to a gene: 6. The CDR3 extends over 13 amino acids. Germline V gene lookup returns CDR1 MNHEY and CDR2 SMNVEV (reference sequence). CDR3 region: CASSEGQGYEQYF. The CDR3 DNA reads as TGTGCCAGTTCTGAGGGACAGGGGTACGAGCAGTACTTC.